This TCR beta chain is drawn from a study of T cell responses to AZD1222 COVID-19 vaccine. Findings and caveats of the study: It was only after the peak T cell response that any repertoires were sampled. Along spike, vaccine-associated CD4 TCRs were found throughout, with dominance at 160-218 and 743-854.

Per the germline V gene, CDR1 is MNHEY and CDR2 is SMNVEV (reference sequence). The CDR3 runs 14 residues. The V and J ends lost 8 bases and 7 bases respectively, with 15 bases between them. Only in-frame clones appear in the TCRdb table, and some are missing; sequencing was by immunoSEQ multiplex PCR. The sample records 75,000 to 100,000 clones, roughly 90% being singletons. About this clone: What it binds is not known.

The source material was peripheral blood, sampled on day 0 of AZD1222 vaccination. The J gene is TRBJ1-6, the V gene TRBV27; perhaps TRBD1 as D (6 bases). The source of this sequence is an adult in good health. In DNA form, the CDR3 reads TGTGCCAGCGCCTTGCAGGGGTCCAATTCACCCCTCCACTTT. Translation gives CASALQGSNSPLHF.